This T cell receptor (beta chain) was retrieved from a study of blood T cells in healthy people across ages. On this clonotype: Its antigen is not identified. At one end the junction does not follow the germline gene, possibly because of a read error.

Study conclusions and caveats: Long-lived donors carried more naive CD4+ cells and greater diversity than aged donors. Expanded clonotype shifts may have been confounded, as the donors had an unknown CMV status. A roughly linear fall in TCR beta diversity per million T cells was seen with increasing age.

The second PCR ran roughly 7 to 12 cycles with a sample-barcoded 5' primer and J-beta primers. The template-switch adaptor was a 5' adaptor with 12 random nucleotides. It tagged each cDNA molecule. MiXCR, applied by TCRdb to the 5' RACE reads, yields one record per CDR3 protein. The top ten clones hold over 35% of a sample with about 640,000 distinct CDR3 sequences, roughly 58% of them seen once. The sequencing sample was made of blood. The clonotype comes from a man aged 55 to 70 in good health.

For the CDR3, the DNA is TGCGCCAACAGCCGCAGAGGCGGGGGACCCCGCACAGATACGCAGTATTTT. It specifies CANSRRGGGPRTDTQYF. The gene calls are TRBV5-1 and TRBJ2-3; 7 bases match TRBD2. This CDR3 region has 17 residues. Germline values: CDR1 SGHRS, CDR2 YFSETQ.